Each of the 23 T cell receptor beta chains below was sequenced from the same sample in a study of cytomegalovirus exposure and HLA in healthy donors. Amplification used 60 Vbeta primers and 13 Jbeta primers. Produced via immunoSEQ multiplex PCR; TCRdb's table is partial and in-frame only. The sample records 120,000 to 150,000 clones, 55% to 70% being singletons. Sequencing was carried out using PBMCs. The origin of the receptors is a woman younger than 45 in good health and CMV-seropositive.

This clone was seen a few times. CDR3 region: CASSPQRAFYEQYF. The CDR3 bases are TGTGCCAGCAGCCCCCAGCGGGCCTTTTACGAGCAGTACTTC. The chain joins TRBV7-2 to TRBJ2-7; TRBD2 might be the D (6 bases). Germline assignment: CDR1 SGHTA and CDR2 FQGNSA. The CDR3 is 14 amino acids. The V and J ends lost 5 bases and 4 bases respectively, with 15 bases between them.

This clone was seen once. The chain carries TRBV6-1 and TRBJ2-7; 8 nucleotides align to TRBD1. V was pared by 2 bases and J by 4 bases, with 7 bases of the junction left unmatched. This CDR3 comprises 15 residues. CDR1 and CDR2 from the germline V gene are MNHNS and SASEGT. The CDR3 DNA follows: TGTGCCAGCAGTGAACCTGGACAGGGAACGTACGAGCAGTACTTC. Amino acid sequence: CASSEPGQGTYEQYF.

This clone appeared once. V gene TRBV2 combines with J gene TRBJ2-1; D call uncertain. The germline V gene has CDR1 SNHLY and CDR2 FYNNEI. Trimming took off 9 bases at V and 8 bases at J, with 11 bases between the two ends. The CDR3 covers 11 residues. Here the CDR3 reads CARSSSDEQFF. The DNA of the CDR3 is TGTGCCAGAAGTTCTTCGGATGAGCAGTTCTTC.

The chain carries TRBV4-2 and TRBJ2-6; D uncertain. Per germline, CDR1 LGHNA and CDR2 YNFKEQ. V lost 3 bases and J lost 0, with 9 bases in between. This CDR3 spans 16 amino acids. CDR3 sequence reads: CASSQVQNSGANVLTF. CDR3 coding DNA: TGTGCCAGCAGCCAGGTACAGAACTCTGGGGCCAACGTCCTGACTTTC.

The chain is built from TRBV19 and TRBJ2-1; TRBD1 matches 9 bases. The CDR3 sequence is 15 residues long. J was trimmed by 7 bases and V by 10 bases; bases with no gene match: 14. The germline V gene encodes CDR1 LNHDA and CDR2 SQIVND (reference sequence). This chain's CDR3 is CATLPGQGLGNEQFF. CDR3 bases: TGTGCCACCCTCCCGGGACAGGGCTTGGGGAATGAGCAGTTCTTC.

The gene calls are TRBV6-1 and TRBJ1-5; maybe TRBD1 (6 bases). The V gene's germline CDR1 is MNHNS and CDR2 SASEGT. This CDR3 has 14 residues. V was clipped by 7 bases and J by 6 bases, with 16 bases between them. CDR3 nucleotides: TGTGCCAGCATCAACTTACAGGGCGCTCAGCCCCAGCATTTT. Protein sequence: CASINLQGAQPQHF.

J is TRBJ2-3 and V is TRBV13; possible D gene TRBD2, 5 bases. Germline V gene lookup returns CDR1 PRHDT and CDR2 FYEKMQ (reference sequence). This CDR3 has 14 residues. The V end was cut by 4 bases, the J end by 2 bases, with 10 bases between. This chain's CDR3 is CASSSRTYTDTQYF. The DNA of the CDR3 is TGTGCCAGCAGCTCCCGGACTTACACAGATACGCAGTATTTT.

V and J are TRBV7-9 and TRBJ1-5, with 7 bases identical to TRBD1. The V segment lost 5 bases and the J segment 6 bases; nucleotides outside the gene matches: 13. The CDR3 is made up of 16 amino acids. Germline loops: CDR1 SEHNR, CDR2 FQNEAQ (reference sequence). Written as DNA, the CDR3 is TGTGCCAGCAGCCCCTGGACAGGAGGGCTTATTCAGCCCCAGCATTTT. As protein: CASSPWTGGLIQPQHF.

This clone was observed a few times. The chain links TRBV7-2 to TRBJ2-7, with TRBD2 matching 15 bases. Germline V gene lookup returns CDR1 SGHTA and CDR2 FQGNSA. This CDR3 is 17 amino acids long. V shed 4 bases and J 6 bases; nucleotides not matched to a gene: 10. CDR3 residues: CASSSGGTSGRLSEQYF. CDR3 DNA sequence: TGTGCCAGCAGCTCAGGGGGGACTAGCGGGAGGCTCTCCGAGCAGTACTTC.

The CDR3 here is CATGQGVQPQHF. The DNA for the CDR3 is TGTGCCACCGGACAGGGGGTTCAGCCCCAGCATTTT. The V call is TRBV19, the J call TRBJ1-5; 10 bases match TRBD1. The CDR3 loop spans 12 amino acids. CDR1 and CDR2 from the germline V gene are LNHDA and SQIVND (reference sequence). V lost 10 bases to trimming and J lost 6 bases; unmatched junction nucleotides: 3.

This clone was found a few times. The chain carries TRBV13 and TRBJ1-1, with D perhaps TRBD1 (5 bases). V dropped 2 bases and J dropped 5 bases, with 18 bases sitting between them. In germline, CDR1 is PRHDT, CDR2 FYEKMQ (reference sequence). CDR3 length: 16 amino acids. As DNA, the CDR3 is TGTGCCAGCAGCTTATACGGGGGAGGAGTGGGGACTGAAGCTTTCTTT. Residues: CASSLYGGGVGTEAFF.

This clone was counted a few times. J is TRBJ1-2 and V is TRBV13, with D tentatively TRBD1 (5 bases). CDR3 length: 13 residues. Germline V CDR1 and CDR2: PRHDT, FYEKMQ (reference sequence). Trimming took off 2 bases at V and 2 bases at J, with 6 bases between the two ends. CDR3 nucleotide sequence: TGTGCCAGCAGCTTAAAGGGGAACTATGGCTACACCTTC. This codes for CASSLKGNYGYTF.

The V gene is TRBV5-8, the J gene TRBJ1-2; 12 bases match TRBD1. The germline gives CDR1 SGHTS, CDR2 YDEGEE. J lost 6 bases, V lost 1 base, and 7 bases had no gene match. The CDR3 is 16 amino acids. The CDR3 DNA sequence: TGTGCCAGCAGCTTGCGCCCGGGACAGGGGGCGGATGGCTACACCTTC. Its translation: CASSLRPGQGADGYTF.

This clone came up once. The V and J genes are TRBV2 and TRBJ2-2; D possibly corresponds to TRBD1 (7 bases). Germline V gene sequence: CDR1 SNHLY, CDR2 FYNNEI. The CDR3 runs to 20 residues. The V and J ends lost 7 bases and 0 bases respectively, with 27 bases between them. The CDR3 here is CASTLRTGLSPSANTGELFF. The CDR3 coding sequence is TGTGCCAGCACCCTTAGGACAGGCCTCTCACCTAGCGCGAACACCGGGGAGCTGTTTTTT.

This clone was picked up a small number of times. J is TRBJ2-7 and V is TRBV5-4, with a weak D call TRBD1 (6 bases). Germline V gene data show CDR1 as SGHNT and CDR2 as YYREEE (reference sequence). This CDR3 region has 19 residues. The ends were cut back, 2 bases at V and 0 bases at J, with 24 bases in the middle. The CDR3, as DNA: TGTGCCAGCAGCTTTGCCCGGGCCACAGGGCGCCTGAGCTCCTACGAGCAGTACTTC. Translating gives CASSFARATGRLSSYEQYF.

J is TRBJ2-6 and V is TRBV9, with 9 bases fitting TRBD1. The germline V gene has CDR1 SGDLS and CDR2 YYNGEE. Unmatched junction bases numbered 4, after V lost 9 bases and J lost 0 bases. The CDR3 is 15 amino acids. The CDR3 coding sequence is TGTGCCACCACACAGGGGGCCTCTGGGGCCAACGTCCTGACTTTC. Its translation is CATTQGASGANVLTF.

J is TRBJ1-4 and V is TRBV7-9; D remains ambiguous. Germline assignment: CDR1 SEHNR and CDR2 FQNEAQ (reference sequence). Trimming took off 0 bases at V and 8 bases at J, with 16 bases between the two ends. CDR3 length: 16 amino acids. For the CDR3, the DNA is TGTGCCAGCAGCTTAGCAGGTGGCGGGTCTCGGGAAAAACTGTTTTTT. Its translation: CASSLAGGGSREKLFF. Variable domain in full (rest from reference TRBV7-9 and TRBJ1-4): DTGVSQNPRHKITKRGQNVTFRCDPISEHNRLYWYRQTLGQGPEFLTYFQNEAQLEKSRLLSDRFSAERPKGSFSTLEIQRTEQGDSAMYLCASSLAGGGSREKLFFGSGTQLSVL.

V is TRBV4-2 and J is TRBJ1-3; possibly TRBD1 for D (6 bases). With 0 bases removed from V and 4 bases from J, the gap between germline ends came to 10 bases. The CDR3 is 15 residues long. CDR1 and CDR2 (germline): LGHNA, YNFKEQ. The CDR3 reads CASSQEQGHGNTIYF. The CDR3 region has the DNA TGTGCCAGCAGCCAAGAGCAGGGGCACGGAAACACCATATATTTT.

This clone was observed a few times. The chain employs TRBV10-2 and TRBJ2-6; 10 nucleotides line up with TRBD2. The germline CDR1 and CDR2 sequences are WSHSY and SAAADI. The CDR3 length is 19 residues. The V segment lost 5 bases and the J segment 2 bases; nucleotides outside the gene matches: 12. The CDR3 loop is CASSRMLASGSAGANVLTF. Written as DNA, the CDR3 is TGCGCCAGCAGTAGAATGTTGGCTAGCGGGAGTGCTGGGGCCAACGTCCTGACTTTC.

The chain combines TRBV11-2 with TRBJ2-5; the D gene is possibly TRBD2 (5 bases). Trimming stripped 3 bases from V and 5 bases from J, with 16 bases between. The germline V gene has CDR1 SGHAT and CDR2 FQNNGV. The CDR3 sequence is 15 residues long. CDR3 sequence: CASSLIAQTSETQYF. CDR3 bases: TGTGCCAGCAGCTTGATAGCGCAAACGTCGGAGACCCAGTACTTC.

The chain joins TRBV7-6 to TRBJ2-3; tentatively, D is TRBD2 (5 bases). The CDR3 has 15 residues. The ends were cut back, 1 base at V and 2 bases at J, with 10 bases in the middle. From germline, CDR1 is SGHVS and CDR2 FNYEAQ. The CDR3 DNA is TGTGCCAGCAGCTTAGATACGACTATCACAGATACGCAGTATTTT. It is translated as CASSLDTTITDTQYF.

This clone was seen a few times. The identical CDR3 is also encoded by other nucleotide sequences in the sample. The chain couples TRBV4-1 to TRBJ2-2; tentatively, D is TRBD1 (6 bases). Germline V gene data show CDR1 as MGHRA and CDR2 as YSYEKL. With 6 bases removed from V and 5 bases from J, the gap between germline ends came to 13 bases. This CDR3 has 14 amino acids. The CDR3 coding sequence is TGCGCCAGCAGTCAACTAGGGGGAACCGGGGAGCTGTTTTTT. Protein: CASSQLGGTGELFF.

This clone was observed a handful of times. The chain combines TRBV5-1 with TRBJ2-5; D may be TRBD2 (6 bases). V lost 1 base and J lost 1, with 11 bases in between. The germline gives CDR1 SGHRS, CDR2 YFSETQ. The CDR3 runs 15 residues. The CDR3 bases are TGCGCCAGCAGCTTGTTGGTGGGGGGCCAAGAGACCCAGTACTTC. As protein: CASSLLVGGQETQYF.